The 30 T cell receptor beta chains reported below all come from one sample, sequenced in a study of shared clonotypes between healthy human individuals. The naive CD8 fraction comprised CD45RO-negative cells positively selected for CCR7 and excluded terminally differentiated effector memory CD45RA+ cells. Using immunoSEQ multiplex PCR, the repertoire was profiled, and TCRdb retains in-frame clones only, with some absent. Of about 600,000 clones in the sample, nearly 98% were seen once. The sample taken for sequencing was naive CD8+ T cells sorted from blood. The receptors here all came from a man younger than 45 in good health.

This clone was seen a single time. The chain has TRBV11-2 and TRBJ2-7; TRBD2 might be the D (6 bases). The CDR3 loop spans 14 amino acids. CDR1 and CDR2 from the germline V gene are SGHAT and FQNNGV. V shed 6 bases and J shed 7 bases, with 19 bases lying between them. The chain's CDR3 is CASRSTRGWEEQYF. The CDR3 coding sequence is TGTGCCAGCAGATCGACTAGAGGGTGGGAAGAGCAGTACTTC.

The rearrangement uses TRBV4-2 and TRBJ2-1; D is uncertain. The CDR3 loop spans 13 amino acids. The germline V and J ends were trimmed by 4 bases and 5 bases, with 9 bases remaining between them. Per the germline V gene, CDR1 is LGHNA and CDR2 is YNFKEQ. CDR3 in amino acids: CASSRIVNNEQFF. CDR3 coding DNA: TGTGCCAGCAGCCGAATAGTCAACAATGAGCAGTTCTTC.

DNA for the CDR3: TGTGCCAGCAGAGGACTAGTCTTAGATACGCAGTATTTT. Encoded protein: CASRGLVLDTQYF. The chain carries TRBV2 and TRBJ2-3, with TRBD2 matching 7 bases. V gave up 6 bases and J gave up 5 bases; unmatched junction bases: 5. The CDR3 is 13 residues long. Germline lookup yields CDR1 SNHLY and CDR2 FYNNEI.

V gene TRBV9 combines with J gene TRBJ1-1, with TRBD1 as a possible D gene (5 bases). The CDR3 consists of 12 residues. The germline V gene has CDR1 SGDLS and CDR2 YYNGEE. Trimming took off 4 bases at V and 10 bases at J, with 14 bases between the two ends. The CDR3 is CASSPRRDGAFF. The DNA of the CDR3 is TGTGCCAGCAGCCCCCGCAGGGATGGAGCTTTCTTT.

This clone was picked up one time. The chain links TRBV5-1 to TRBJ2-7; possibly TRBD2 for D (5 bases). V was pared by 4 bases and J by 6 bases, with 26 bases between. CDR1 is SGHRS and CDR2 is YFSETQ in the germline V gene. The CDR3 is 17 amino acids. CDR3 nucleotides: TGCGCCAGCAGCCCGGGGATATCCGGGCCTGCCGACGGCGAGCAGTACTTC. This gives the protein CASSPGISGPADGEQYF.

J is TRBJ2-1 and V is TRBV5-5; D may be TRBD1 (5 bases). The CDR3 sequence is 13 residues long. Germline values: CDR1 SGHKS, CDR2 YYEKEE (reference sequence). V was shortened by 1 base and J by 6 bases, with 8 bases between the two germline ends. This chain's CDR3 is CASSLRQGNEQFF. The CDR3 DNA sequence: TGTGCCAGCAGCTTGAGGCAGGGCAATGAGCAGTTCTTC.

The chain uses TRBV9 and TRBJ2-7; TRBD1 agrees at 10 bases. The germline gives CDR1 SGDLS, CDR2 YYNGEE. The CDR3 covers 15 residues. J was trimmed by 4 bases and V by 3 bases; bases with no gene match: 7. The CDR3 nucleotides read TGTGCCAGCAGCGGAACCGGGACAGGGGATTACGAGCAGTACTTC. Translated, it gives CASSGTGTGDYEQYF.

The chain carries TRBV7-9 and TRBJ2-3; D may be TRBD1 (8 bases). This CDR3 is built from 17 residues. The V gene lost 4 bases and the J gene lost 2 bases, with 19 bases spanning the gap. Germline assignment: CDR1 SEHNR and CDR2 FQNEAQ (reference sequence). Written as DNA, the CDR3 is TGTGCCAGCAGCTACGGTGCGGGGGACAGGCCCACAGATACGCAGTATTTT. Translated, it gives CASSYGAGDRPTDTQYF.

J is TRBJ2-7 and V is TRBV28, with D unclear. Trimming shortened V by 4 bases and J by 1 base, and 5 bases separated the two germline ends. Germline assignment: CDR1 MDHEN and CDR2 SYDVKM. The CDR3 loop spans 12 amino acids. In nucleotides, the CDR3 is TGTGCCAGCAGTTCCCTTTCCTACGAGCAGTACTTC. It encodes CASSSLSYEQYF.

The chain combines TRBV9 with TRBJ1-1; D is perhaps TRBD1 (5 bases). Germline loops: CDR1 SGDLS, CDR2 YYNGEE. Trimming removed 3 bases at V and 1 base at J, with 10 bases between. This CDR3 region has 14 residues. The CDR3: CASSDGAGNTEAFF. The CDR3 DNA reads TGTGCCAGCAGCGACGGGGCAGGGAACACTGAAGCTTTCTTT.

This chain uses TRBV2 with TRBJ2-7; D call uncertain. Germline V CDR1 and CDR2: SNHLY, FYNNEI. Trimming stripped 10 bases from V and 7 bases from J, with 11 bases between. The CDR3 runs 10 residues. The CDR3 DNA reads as TGTGCCATCCTAAACGGGGAGCAGTACTTC. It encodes CAILNGEQYF.

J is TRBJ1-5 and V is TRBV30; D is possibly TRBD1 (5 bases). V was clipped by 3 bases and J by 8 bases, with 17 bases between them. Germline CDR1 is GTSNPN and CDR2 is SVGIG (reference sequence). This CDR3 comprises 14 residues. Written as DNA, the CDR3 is TGTGCCTGGAGCGGGCTCGGGGGAAGGGAGCCCCAGCATTTT. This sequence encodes CAWSGLGGREPQHF.

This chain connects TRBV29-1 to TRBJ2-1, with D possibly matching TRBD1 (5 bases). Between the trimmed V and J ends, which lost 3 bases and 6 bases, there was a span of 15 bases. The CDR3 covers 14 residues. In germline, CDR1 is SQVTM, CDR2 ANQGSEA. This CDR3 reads CSVDSGKPGNEQFF. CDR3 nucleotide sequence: TGCAGCGTTGACTCAGGGAAACCTGGCAATGAGCAGTTCTTC.

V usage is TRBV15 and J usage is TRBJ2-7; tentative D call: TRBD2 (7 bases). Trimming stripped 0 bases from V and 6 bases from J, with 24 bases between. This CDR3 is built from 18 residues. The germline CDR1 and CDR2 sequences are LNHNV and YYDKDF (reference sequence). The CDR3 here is CATSRDLPGGGPLAEQYF. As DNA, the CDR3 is TGTGCCACCAGCAGAGACCTTCCTGGGGGGGGGCCCCTCGCCGAGCAGTACTTC. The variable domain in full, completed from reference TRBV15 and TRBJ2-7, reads DAMVIQNPRYQVTQFGKPVTLSCSQTLNHNVMYWYQQKSSQAPKLLFHYYDKDFNNEADTPDNFQSRRPNTSFCFLDIRSPGLGDTAMYLCATSRDLPGGGPLAEQYFGPGTRLTVT.

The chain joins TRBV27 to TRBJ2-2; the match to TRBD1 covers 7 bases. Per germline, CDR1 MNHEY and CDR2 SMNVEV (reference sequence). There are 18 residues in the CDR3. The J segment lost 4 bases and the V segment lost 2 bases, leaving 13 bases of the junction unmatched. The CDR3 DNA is TGTGCCAGCAGTTTAAACCCATCGACAGGGATCAGCACCGGGGAGCTGTTTTTT. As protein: CASSLNPSTGISTGELFF.

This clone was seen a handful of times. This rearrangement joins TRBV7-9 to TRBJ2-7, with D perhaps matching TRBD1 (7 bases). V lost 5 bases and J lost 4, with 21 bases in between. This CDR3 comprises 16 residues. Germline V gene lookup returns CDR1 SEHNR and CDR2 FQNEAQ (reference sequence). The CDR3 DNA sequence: TGTGCCAGCAGCGGGCGGGACAGTTCGCCGAAGTACGAGCAGTACTTC. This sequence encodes CASSGRDSSPKYEQYF.

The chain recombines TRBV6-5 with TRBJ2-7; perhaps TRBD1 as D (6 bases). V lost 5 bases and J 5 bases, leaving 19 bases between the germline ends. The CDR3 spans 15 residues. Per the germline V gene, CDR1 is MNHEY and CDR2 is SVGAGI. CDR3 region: CASSPRPTGSHEQYF. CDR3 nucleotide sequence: TGTGCCAGCAGTCCCAGGCCCACAGGGAGCCACGAGCAGTACTTC.

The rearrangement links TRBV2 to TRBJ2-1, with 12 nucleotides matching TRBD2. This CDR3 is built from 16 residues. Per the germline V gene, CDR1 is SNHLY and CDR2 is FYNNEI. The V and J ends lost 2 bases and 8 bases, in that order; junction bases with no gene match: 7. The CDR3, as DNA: TGTGCCAGCAGTGAACTGTTGACTAGCGGGAGCCATGAGCAGTTCTTC. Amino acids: CASSELLTSGSHEQFF.

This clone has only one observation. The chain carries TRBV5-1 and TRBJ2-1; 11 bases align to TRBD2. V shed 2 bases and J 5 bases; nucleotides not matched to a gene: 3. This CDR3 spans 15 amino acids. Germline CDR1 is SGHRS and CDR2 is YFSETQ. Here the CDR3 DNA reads TGCGCCAGCAGCTTTTCGGGACTAGCGGACAATGAGCAGTTCTTC. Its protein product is CASSFSGLADNEQFF.

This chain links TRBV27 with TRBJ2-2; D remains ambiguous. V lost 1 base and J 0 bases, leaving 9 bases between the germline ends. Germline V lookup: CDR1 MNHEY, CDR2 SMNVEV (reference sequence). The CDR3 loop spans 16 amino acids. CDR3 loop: CASSLFNSANTGELFF. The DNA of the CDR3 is TGTGCCAGCAGTTTATTTAACAGTGCGAACACCGGGGAGCTGTTTTTT.

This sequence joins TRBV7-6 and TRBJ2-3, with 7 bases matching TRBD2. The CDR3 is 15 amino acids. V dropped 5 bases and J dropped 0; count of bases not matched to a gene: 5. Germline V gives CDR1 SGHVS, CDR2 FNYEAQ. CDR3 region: CASSPSGTSTDTQYF. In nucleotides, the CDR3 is TGTGCCAGCAGCCCTAGCGGCACTAGCACAGATACGCAGTATTTT.

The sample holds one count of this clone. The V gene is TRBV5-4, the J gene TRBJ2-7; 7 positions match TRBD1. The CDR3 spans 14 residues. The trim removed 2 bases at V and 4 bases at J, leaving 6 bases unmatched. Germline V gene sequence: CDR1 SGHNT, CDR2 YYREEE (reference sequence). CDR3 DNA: TGTGCCAGCAGCTTTGGGGACAGACTATACGAGCAGTACTTC. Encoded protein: CASSFGDRLYEQYF.

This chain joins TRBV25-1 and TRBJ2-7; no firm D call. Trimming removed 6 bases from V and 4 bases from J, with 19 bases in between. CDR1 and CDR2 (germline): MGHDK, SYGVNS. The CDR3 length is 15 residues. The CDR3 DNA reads TGTGCCAGCAGCCTCCGAAGAGGAATTATGTACGAGCAGTACTTC. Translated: CASSLRRGIMYEQYF.

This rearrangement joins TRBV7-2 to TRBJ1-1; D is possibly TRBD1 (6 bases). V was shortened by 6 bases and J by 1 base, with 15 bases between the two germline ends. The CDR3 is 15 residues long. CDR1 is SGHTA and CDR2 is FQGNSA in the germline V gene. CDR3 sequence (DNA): TGTGCCAGCAGAAAGGTGGACAGAGGGAACACTGAAGCTTTCTTT. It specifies CASRKVDRGNTEAFF.

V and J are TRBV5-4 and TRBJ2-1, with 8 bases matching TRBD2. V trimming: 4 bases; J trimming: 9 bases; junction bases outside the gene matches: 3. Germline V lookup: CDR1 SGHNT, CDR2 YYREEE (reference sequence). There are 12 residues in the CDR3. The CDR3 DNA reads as TGTGCCAGCAGCCCCGGGAGGGGTGAGCAGTTCTTC. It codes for CASSPGRGEQFF.

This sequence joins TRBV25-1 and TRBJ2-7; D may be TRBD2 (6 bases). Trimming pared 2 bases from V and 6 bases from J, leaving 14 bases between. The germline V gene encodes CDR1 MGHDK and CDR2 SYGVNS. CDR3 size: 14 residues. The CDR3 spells CASSEGGLAREQYF. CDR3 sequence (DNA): TGTGCCAGCAGTGAAGGGGGACTCGCACGCGAGCAGTACTTC.

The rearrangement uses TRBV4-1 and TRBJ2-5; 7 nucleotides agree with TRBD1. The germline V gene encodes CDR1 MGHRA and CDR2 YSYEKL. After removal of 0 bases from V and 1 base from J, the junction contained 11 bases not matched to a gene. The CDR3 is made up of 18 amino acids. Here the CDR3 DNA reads TGCGCCAGCAGCCAAGATCACCTTACGACAGGGATCCAAGAGACCCAGTACTTC. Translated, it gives CASSQDHLTTGIQETQYF.

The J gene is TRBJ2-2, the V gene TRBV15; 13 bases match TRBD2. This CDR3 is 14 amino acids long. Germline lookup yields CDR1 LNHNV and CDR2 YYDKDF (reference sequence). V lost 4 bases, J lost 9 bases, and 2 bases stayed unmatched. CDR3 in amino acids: CATSTTSGRRELFF. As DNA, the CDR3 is TGTGCCACCAGCACGACTAGCGGGAGGAGGGAGCTGTTTTTT.

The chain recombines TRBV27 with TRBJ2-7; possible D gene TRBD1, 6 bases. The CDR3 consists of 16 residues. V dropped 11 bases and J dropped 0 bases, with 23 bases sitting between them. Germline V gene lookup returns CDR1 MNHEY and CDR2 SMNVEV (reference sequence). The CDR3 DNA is TGTGCCTCGGCCGCTGACCTGACAGGCAGCTCCTACGAGCAGTACTTC. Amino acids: CASAADLTGSSYEQYF.

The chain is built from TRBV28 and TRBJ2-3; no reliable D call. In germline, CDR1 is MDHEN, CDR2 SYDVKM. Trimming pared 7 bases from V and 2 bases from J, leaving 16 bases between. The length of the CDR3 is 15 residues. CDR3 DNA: TGTGCCAGCACCCTCGAGCGACGCCCCACAGATACGCAGTATTTT. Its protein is CASTLERRPTDTQYF.